Listed here is a single TCR beta chain. Its cognate antigen is unknown. The entry originates in a study of cytomegalovirus exposure and HLA in healthy donors. Study-level background: Out of 350 to 400 genotyped donors, roughly 80% belonged to the Caucasian-associated ancestry cluster. Study-level points and caveats: Analysis was carried out at a later point, and it linked a missense DCLRE1C variant to TCR beta V- and J-gene trimming.

The PCR made use of 60 Vbeta and 13 Jbeta primers. Sequenced by immunoSEQ multiplex PCR; TCRdb stores in-frame clones only, minus some. The sample holds 80,000 to 90,000 clones, around 75% seen once. The CDR3 loop spans 15 amino acids. CDR1 is GTSNPN and CDR2 is SVGIG in the germline V gene (reference sequence). The V gene lost 0 bases and the J gene lost 5 bases, with 13 bases spanning the gap. This TCR came from a man aged 35-49 years in good health and CMV-seronegative. The chain combines TRBV30 with TRBJ1-4; D is possibly TRBD1 (5 bases). The specimen sequenced was PBMCs. The CDR3 reads CAWSVVGGRNEKLFF. DNA for the CDR3: TGTGCCTGGAGTGTAGTCGGGGGAAGGAATGAAAAACTGTTTTTT.